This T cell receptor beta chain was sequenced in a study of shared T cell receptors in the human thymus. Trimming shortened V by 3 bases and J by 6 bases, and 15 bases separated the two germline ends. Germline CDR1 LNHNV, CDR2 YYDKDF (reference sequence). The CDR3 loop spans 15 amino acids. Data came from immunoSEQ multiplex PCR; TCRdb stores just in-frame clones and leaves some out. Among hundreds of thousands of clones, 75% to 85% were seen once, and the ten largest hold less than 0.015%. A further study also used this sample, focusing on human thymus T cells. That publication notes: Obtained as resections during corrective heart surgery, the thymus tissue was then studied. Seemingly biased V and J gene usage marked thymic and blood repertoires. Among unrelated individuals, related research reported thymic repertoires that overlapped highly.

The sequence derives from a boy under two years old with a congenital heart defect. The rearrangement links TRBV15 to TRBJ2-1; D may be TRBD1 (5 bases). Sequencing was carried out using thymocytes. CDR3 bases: TGTGCCACCAGCAGTGGGGCAGTAAAGCCCAATGAGCAGTTCTTC. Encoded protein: CATSSGAVKPNEQFF. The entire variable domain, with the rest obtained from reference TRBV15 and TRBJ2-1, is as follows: DAMVIQNPRYQVTQFGKPVTLSCSQTLNHNVMYWYQQKSSQAPKLLFHYYDKDFNNEADTPDNFQSRRPNTSFCFLDIRSPGLGDTAMYLCATSSGAVKPNEQFFGPGTRLTVL.